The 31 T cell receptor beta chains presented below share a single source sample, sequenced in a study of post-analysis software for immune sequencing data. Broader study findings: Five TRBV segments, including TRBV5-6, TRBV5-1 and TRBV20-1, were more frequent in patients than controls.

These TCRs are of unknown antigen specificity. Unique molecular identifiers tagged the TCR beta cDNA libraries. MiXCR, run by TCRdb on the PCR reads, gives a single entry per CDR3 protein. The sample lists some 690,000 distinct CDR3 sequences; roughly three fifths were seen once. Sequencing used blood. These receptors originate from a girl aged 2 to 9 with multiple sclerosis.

CDR3 loop: CASSTRTGVTDTQYF. CDR3 coding DNA: TGTGCCAGCAGCACGCGGACAGGGGTGACAGATACGCAGTATTTT. The chain joins TRBV7-2 to TRBJ2-3; 9 nucleotides agree with TRBD1. CDR1 is SGHTA and CDR2 is FQGNSA in the germline V gene. This CDR3 region has 15 residues. Unmatched junction bases numbered 6, after V lost 5 bases and J lost 3 bases. Full variable domain (rest looked up from reference TRBV7-2 and TRBJ2-3): GAGVSQSPSNKVTEKGKDVELRCDPISGHTALYWYRQSLGQGLEFLIYFQGNSAPDKSGLPSDRFSAERTGGSVSTLTIQRTQQEDSAVYLCASSTRTGVTDTQYFGPGTRLTVL.

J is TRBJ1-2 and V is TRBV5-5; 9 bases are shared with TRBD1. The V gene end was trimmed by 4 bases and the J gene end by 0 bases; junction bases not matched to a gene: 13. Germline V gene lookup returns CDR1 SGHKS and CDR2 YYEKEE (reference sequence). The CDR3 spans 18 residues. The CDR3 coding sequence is TGTGCCAGCAGCCGCGGACAGGGGTATGCCCCCACTAACTATGGCTACACCTTC. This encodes CASSRGQGYAPTNYGYTF.

The DNA of the CDR3 is TGTGCCTGGAGGTCGGCAGGGGGACAGCCCCAGCATTTT. It is translated as CAWRSAGGQPQHF. The chain has TRBV30 and TRBJ1-5, with 7 bases aligning to TRBD1. Germline loops: CDR1 GTSNPN, CDR2 SVGIG (reference sequence). Germline trimming cut 3 bases from V and 7 bases from J; bases unmatched to any gene: 6. There are 13 residues in the CDR3.

The chain's CDR3 is CASSQVGLAEHSYNEQFF. CDR3 in DNA: TGCGCCAGCAGCCAAGTGGGACTAGCGGAGCACTCCTACAATGAGCAGTTCTTC. The chain is built from TRBV4-1 and TRBJ2-1; 11 bases map to TRBD2. CDR3 length: 18 residues. V was pared by 1 base and J by 0 bases, with 5 bases of the junction left unmatched. Per the germline V gene, CDR1 is MGHRA and CDR2 is YSYEKL.

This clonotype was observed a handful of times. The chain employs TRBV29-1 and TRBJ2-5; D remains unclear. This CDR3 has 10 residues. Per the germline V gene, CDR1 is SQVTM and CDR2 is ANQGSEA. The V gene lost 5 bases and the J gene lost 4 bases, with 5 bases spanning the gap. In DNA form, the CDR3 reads TGCAGCGTTACCGGAGAGACCCAGTACTTC. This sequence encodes CSVTGETQYF.

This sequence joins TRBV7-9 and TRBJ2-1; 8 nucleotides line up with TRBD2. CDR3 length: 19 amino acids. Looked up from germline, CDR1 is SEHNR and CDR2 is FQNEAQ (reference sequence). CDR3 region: CVSSLTIARGASSYNEQFF. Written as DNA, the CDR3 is TGTGTGAGCAGCTTAACAATCGCGCGGGGGGCAAGCTCCTACAATGAGCAGTTCTTC.

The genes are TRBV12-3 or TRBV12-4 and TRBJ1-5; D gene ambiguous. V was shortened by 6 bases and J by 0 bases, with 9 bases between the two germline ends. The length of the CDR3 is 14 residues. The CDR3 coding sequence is TGTGCCAGCAGGGGCAGCTATAGCAATCAGCCCCAGCATTTT. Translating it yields CASRGSYSNQPQHF.

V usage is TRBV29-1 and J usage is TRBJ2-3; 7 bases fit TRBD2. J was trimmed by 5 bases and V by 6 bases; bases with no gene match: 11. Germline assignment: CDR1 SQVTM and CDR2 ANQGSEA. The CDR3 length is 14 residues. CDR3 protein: CSVVDGTILDTQYF. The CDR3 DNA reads TGCAGCGTGGTAGATGGGACTATTTTAGATACGCAGTATTTT.

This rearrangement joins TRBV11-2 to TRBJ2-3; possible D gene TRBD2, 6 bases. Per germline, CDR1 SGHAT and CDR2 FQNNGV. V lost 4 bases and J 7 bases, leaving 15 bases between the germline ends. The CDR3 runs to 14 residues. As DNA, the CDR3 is TGTGCCAGCAGCTATAGCGGCGGTGGGAATACGCAGTATTTT. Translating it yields CASSYSGGGNTQYF. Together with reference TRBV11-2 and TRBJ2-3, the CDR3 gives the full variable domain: EAGVAQSPRYKIIEKRQSVAFWCNPISGHATLYWYQQILGQGPKLLIQFQNNGVVDDSQLPKDRFSAERLKGVDSTLKIQPAKLEDSAVYLCASSYSGGGNTQYFGPGTRLTVL.

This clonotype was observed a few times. Here the CDR3 DNA reads TGTGCCAGCAGCGTTCAGATCCGTCCCTACGAGCAGTACTTC. This codes for CASSVQIRPYEQYF. This chain uses TRBV7-2 with TRBJ2-7, with unresolved D. Trimming left V 5 bases short and J 2 bases short, with 13 bases between. The CDR3 sequence is 14 residues long. The V gene's germline CDR1 is SGHTA and CDR2 FQGNSA.

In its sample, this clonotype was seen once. CDR3 sequence (DNA): TGTGCCAGCACTAGTAGGACAGCGAACACTGAAGCTTTCTTT. It translates to CASTSRTANTEAFF. This chain connects TRBV2 to TRBJ1-1; a weak D match, TRBD1 (6 bases). V was clipped by 7 bases and J by 1 base, with 13 bases between them. The CDR3 is made up of 14 amino acids. CDR1 and CDR2 from the germline V gene are SNHLY and FYNNEI. Looking up the rest from reference TRBV2 and TRBJ1-1 gives the full variable domain: EPEVTQTPSHQVTQMGQEVILRCVPISNHLYFYWYRQILGQKVEFLVSFYNNEISEKSEIFDDQFSVERPDGSNFTLKIRSTKLEDSAMYFCASTSRTANTEAFFGQGTRLTVV.

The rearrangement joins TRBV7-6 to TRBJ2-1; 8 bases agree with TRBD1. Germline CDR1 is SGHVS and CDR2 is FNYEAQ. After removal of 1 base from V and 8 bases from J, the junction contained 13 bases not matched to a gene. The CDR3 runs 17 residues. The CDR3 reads CASSLEPHATGDDEQFF. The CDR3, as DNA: TGTGCCAGCAGCTTAGAGCCCCACGCGACAGGGGATGATGAGCAGTTCTTC. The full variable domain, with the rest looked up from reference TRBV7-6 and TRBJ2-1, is GAGVSQSPRYKVTKRGQDVALRCDPISGHVSLYWYRQALGQGPEFLTYFNYEAQQDKSGLPNDRFSAERPEGSISTLTIQRTEQRDSAMYRCASSLEPHATGDDEQFFGPGTRLTVL.

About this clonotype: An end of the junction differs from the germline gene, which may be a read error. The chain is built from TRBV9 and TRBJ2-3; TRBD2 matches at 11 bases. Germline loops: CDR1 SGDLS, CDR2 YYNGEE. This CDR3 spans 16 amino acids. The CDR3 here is CACSALAGGPADTQYF. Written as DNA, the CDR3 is TGTGCCTGCAGCGCCCTAGCGGGAGGCCCGGCAGATACGCAGTATTTT.

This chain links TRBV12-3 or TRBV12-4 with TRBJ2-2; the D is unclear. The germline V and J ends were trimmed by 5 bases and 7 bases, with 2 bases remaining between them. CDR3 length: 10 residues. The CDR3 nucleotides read TGTGCCAGCAGTGGCGGGGAGCTGTTTTTT. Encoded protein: CASSGGELFF.

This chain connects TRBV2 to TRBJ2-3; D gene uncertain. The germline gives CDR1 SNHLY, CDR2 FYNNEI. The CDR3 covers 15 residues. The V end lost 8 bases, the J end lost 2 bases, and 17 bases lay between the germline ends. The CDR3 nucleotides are TGTGCCAGCCACCGTCGCGACACCGTCACAGATACGCAGTATTTT. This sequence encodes CASHRRDTVTDTQYF.

The CDR3 reads CAKPPRTGSYEQYF. CDR3 nucleotide sequence: TGTGCCAAACCCCCTCGGACAGGATCCTACGAGCAGTACTTC. V is TRBV27 and J is TRBJ2-7; 7 bases fit TRBD1. After removal of 10 bases from V and 1 base from J, the junction contained 10 bases not matched to a gene. The CDR3 length is 14 residues. Germline V CDR1 and CDR2: MNHEY, SMNVEV (reference sequence).

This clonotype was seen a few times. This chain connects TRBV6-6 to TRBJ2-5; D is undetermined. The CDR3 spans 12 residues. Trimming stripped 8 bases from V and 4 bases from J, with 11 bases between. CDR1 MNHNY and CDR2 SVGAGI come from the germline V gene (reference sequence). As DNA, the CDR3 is TGTGCCAGCGCCGCGTTGGGAGAGACCCAGTACTTC. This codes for CASAALGETQYF.

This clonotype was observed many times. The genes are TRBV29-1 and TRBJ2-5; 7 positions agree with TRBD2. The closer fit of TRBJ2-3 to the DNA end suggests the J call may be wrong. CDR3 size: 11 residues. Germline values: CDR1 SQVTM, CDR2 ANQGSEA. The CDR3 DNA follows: TGCAGCGCCGGCGGGGGTGAGACGCAGTATTTT. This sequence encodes CSAGGGETQYF.

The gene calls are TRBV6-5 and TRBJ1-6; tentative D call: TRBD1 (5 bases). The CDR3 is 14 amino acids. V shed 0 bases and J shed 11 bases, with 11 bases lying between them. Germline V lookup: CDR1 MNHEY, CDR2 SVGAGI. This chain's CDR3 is CASSYSREITPLHF. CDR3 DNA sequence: TGTGCCAGCAGTTACTCCAGGGAAATTACACCCCTCCACTTT.

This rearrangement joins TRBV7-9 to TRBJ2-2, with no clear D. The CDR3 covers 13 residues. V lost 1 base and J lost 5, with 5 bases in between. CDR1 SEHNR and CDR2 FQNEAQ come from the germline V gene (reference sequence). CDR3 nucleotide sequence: TGTGCCAGCAGCTTAGAGGAAACCGGGGAGCTGTTTTTT. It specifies CASSLEETGELFF.

The CDR3 is CASSTLAGAPMNEQFF. The CDR3 DNA reads TGTGCCAGCAGTACACTAGCGGGAGCCCCTATGAATGAGCAGTTCTTC. The V gene is TRBV12-3 or TRBV12-4, the J gene TRBJ2-1, with TRBD2 identical over 11 bases. The CDR3 has 16 amino acids. The trim removed 5 bases at V and 7 bases at J, leaving 10 bases unmatched.

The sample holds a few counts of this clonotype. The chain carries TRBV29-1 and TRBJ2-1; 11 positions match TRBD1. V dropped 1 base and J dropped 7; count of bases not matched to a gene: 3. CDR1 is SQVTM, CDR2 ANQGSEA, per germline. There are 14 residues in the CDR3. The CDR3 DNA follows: TGCAGCGTTGAAGGGGACAGGGGGGCAAATGAGCAGTTCTTC. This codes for CSVEGDRGANEQFF.

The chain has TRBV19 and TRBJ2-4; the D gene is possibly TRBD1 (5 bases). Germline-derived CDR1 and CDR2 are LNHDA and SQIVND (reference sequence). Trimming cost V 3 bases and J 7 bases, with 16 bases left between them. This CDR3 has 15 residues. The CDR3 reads CASSIRFTGRNIQYF. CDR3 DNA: TGTGCCAGTAGTATCCGATTCACAGGCCGGAACATTCAGTACTTC.

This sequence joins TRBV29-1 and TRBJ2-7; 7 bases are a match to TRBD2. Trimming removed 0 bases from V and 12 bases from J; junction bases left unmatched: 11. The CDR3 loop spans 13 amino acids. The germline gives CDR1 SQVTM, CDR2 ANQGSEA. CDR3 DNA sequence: TGCAGCGTTGAAGATCTTCGAGCGGGAAGCAGGTACTTC. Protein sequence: CSVEDLRAGSRYF.

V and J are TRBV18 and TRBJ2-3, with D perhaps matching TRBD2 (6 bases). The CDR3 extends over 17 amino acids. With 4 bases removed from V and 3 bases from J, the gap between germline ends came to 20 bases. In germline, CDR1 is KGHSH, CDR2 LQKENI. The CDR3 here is CASSQLAQSMGTDTQYF. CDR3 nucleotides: TGTGCCAGCTCACAACTAGCTCAATCCATGGGGACAGATACGCAGTATTTT.

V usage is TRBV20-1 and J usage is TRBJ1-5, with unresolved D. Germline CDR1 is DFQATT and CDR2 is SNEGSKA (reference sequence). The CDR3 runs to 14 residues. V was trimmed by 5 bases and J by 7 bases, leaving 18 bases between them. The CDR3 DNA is TGCAGTGCTCCAGGAGGAAAGGGCTCACAGCCCCAGCATTTT. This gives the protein CSAPGGKGSQPQHF.

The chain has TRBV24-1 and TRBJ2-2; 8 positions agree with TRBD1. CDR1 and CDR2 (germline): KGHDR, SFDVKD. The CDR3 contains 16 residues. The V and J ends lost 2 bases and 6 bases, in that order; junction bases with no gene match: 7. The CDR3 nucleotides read TGTGCCACCAGTGATTGGGGGACAGGTGATGCCGGGGAGCTGTTTTTT. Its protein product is CATSDWGTGDAGELFF.

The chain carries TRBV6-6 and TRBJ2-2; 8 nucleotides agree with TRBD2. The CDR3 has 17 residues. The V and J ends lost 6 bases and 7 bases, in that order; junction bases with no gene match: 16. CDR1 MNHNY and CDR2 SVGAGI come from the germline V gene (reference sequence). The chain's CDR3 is CASSFPQRGGSNGELFF. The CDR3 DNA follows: TGTGCCAGCAGCTTTCCCCAACGGGGGGGTTCGAACGGGGAGCTGTTTTTT.

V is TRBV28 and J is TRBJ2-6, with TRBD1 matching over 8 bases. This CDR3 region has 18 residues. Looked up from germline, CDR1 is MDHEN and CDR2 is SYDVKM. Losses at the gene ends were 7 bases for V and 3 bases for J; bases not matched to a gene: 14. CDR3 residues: CASTRPLGQGGGANVLTF. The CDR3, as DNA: TGTGCCAGCACTAGACCGTTAGGACAGGGAGGTGGGGCCAACGTCCTGACTTTC.

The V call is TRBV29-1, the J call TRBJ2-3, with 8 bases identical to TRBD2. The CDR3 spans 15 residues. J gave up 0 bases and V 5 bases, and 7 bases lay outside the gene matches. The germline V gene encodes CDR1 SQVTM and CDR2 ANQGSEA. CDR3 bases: TGCAGCGTTAAATCTCTAGCGGGCAGCACAGATACGCAGTATTTT. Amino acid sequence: CSVKSLAGSTDTQYF.

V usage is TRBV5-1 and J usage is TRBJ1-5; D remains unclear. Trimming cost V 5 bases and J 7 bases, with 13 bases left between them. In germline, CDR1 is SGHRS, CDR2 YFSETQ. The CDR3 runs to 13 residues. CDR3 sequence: CASRAAHNQPQHF. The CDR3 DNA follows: TGCGCCAGCAGAGCGGCCCACAACCAGCCCCAGCATTTT.